This T cell receptor beta chain was identified during a study of T cell clones after liver transplantation. This table comes from immunoSEQ multiplex PCR, and its TCRdb copy is limited to in-frame clones, with some not included. The sample has 65,000 to 80,000 clones; less than 85% are singletons. The V gene lost 2 bases and the J gene lost 4 bases, with 8 bases spanning the gap. The CDR3 consists of 13 residues. Germline lookup yields CDR1 SGHTA and CDR2 FQGNSA. The chain has TRBV7-2 and TRBJ2-5, with D possibly matching TRBD2 (6 bases). This clonotype originated in a human patient who received a liver transplant. Some T cells may have originated in the graft donor. Sequenced here: CD4+ T cells from blood, sampled at the 22-month timepoint. The CDR3 DNA reads TGTGCCAGCAGCTTACCGGGAGTAGAGACCCAGTACTTC. Translated: CASSLPGVETQYF.